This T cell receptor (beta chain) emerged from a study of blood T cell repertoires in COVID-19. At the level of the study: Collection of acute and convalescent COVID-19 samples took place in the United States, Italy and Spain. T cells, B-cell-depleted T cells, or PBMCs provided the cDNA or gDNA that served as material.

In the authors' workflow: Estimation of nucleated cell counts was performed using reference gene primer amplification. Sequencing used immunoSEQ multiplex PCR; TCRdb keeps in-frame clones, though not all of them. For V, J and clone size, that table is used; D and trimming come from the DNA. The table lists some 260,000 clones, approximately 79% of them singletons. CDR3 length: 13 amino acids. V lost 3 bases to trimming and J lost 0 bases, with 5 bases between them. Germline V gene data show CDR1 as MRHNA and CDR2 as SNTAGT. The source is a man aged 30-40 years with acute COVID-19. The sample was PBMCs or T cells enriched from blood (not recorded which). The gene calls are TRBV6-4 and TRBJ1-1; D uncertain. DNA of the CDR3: TGTGCCAGCAGTGATACGGTGAACACTGAAGCTTTCTTT. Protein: CASSDTVNTEAFF.